This TCR beta chain was recovered during a study of radiotherapy plus CTLA-4 blockade in lung cancer. At the level of the study: In under 20% of patients, objective responses were seen; 31% had disease control.

The protocol was immunoSEQ multiplex PCR, while the TCRdb copy is restricted to in-frame clones and leaves out a portion. The sample has about 28,000 clones; around three quarters are singletons. The source was peripheral blood, collected from a patient treated with radiotherapy plus ipilimumab. The receptor's source is a human donor with non-small cell lung cancer that progressed on radiotherapy plus ipilimumab.

CDR3 nucleotide sequence: TGTGCCAGCAGCTCCCTAGAGGGTATATGGGACGAGCAGTACTTC. Protein sequence: CASSSLEGIWDEQYF. The V gene is TRBV5-6, the J gene TRBJ2-7; D perhaps matches TRBD2 (5 bases). Germline assignment: CDR1 SGHDT and CDR2 YYEEEE. Trimming pared 3 bases from V and 5 bases from J, leaving 18 bases between. CDR3 length: 15 amino acids.